A selection of T cell receptor beta chains follows, all from one sample in a study of OX40 agonist ivuxolimab in advanced cancers. TCRdb's table, derived via immunoSEQ multiplex PCR, lists solely in-frame clones and lacks some. This sample has tens of thousands of clones; more than 80% occur once, and the top ten carry roughly 0.41%. Material: CD4+ or CD8+ T cells sorted from blood, obtained in a trial of the OX40 agonist ivuxolimab. The source of these receptors is an adult with an advanced solid tumor such as melanoma, head and neck, liver or kidney cancer. Both conserved end residues are trimmed from each CDR3.

j_gene: TRBJ1-1
v_gene: TRBV30
CDR3aa: AHCKDRANTEAF

j_gene: TRBJ2-1
v_gene: TRBV10-3
CDR3aa: AITSDPYNEQF

j_gene: TRBJ1-4
v_gene: TRBV27
CDR3aa: ASQALQGVGTNEKLF

j_gene: TRBJ1-4
v_gene: TRBV18
CDR3aa: ASSPQISTTNEKLF

j_gene: TRBJ2-7
v_gene: TRBV28
CDR3aa: ASSSTRMEQY

j_gene: TRBJ2-5
v_gene: TRBV7-9
CDR3aa: ASSLGLTQETQY

j_gene: TRBJ2-7
v_gene: TRBV2
CDR3aa: ASSANGIYYEQY

j_gene: TRBJ1-2
v_gene: TRBV19
CDR3aa: ASSMQLSNYGYT

j_gene: TRBJ1-2
v_gene: TRBV6-6
CDR3aa: ASSYRDLRGYT

j_gene: TRBJ2-3
v_gene: TRBV7-9
CDR3aa: ASSLRQGAADTQY

j_gene: TRBJ2-7
v_gene: TRBV30
CDR3aa: AWGLLPYEQY

j_gene: TRBJ1-4
v_gene: TRBV5-1
CDR3aa: ASSSTGREEKLF

j_gene: TRBJ2-5
v_gene: TRBV19
CDR3aa: ASRTTQQETQY

j_gene: TRBJ1-2
v_gene: TRBV5-1
CDR3aa: ASSLDLRGYT

j_gene: TRBJ1-1
v_gene: TRBV18
CDR3aa: ASSLGVNTEAF

j_gene: TRBJ1-3
v_gene: TRBV28
CDR3aa: ASSRDRETYRNTIY

j_gene: TRBJ2-2
v_gene: TRBV7-3
CDR3aa: ASSLMASGSMGSTGELF

j_gene: TRBJ2-1
v_gene: TRBV5-1
CDR3aa: ASSYLAGARNEQF

j_gene: TRBJ1-1
v_gene: TRBV28
CDR3aa: ASSLRQNTEAF

j_gene: TRBJ2-1
v_gene: TRBV21-1
CDR3aa: ASSKVRFWLAGGPRMNEQF

j_gene: TRBJ1-3
v_gene: TRBV5-1
CDR3aa: ASSSVGVATGNTIY

j_gene: TRBJ2-3
v_gene: TRBV7-6
CDR3aa: ASSTRLAGVADTQY

j_gene: TRBJ1-4
v_gene: TRBV15
CDR3aa: ATSRAPGTLNEKLF

j_gene: TRBJ2-3
v_gene: TRBV5-1
CDR3aa: ASSLVAGVSTDTQY

j_gene: TRBJ1-1
v_gene: TRBV5-4
CDR3aa: ASSSGQGGTEAF

j_gene: TRBJ1-2
v_gene: TRBV7-2
CDR3aa: ASSLQVGYGYGYT

j_gene: TRBJ2-6
v_gene: TRBV2
CDR3aa: ASSRVLSGANVLT

j_gene: TRBJ2-5
v_gene: TRBV16
CDR3aa: ASSQSGTGKETQY

j_gene: TRBJ2-1
v_gene: TRBV5-6
CDR3aa: ASSSPGAGGPYNEQF

j_gene: TRBJ1-5
v_gene: TRBV6-5
CDR3aa: ASSYAGFNQPQH

j_gene: TRBJ1-2
v_gene: TRBV5-1
CDR3aa: ASSIGTSMYNYGYT

j_gene: TRBJ1-5
v_gene: TRBV19
CDR3aa: ASSITVDYQPQH

j_gene: TRBJ1-1
v_gene: TRBV7-3
CDR3aa: ASSLGQGLGAF

j_gene: TRBJ2-1
v_gene: TRBV9
CDR3aa: ASSVEGYYNEQF

j_gene: TRBJ2-2
v_gene: TRBV5-6
CDR3aa: ASSLPAGSRLF

j_gene: TRBJ2-2
v_gene: TRBV5-6
CDR3aa: ASSWGYRELTGELF

j_gene: TRBJ2-1
v_gene: TRBV7-2
CDR3aa: ASSREEREGRGEQF

j_gene: TRBJ2-2
v_gene: TRBV30
CDR3aa: AWSRGLGGLNTGELF

j_gene: TRBJ2-1
v_gene: TRBV30
CDR3aa: AWSVLAGVNNEQF

j_gene: TRBJ2-1
v_gene: TRBV5-1
CDR3aa: ASRPSSGGSYNEQF

j_gene: TRBJ1-1
v_gene: TRBV11-2
CDR3aa: ASSLIVRTEAF

j_gene: TRBJ1-4
v_gene: TRBV5-4
CDR3aa: ASSLRAIGEKLF

j_gene: TRBJ2-2
v_gene: TRBV11-3
CDR3aa: ASSSLSTGELF

j_gene: TRBJ1-6
v_gene: TRBV2
CDR3aa: ASSSRAGNSPLH

j_gene: TRBJ2-1
v_gene: TRBV5-6
CDR3aa: ASSLGTTTYNEQF

j_gene: TRBJ2-2
v_gene: TRBV10-3
CDR3aa: AISESRAGETGELF

j_gene: TRBJ2-3
v_gene: TRBV7-2
CDR3aa: ASSLRPVDTQY

j_gene: TRBJ1-1
v_gene: TRBV19
CDR3aa: ASSSSRRI

j_gene: TRBJ2-3
v_gene: TRBV13
CDR3aa: ASSLVAVAGGKDTQY

j_gene: TRBJ2-7
v_gene: TRBV7-8
CDR3aa: ASSPGGATVYEQY

j_gene: TRBJ2-1
v_gene: TRBV5-1
CDR3aa: ASSLETQAFWDEQF

j_gene: TRBJ2-5
v_gene: TRBV5-1
CDR3aa: ASSLEGTSGAETQY

j_gene: TRBJ2-3
v_gene: TRBV2
CDR3aa: ASSRDRSSTDTQY

j_gene: TRBJ1-1
v_gene: TRBV5-5
CDR3aa: ASSSGGSTGGKTEAF